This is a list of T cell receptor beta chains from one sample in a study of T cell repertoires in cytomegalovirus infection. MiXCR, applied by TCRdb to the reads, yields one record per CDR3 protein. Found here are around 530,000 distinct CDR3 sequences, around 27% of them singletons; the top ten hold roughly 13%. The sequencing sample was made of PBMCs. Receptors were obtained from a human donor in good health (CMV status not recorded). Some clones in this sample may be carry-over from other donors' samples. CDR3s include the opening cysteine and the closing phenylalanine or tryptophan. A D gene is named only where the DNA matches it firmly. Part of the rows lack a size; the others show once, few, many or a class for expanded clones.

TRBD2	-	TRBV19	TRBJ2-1	CASSIIAGQQFF	TGTGCCAGTAGTATTATAGCGGGACAGCAGTTCTTC
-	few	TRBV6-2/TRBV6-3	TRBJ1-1	CASRPRQITGPRTEAFF	TGTGCCAGCAGACCCAGACAGATCACAGGACCAAGAACTGAAGCTTTCTTT
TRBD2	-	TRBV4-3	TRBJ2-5	CASSRSGTSGSETQYF	TGCGCCAGCAGCCGATCTGGTACTAGCGGGAGTGAGACCCAGTACTTC
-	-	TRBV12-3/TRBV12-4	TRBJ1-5	CASSLFGQNNQPQHF	TGTGCCAGCAGTCTCTTTGGACAGAACAATCAGCCCCAGCATTTT
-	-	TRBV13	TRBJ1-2	CASSLRDMRTYGYTF	TGTGCCAGCAGCTTAAGAGACATGAGAACGTATGGCTACACCTTC
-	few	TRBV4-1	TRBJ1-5	CASSQVGAVNQPQHF	TGCGCCAGCAGCCAAGTCGGCGCAGTCAATCAGCCCCAGCATTTT
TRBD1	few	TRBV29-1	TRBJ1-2	CSVQGTGGGYTF	TGCAGCGTTCAGGGGACAGGGGGTGGCTACACCTTC
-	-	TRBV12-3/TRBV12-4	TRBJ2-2	CASSLNGNWLATGELFF	TGTGCCAGCAGTTTAAACGGGAACTGGTTGGCCACCGGTGAGCTGTTTTTT
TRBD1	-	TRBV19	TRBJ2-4	CASSMGQPTPNIQYF	TGTGCCAGTAGTATGGGACAGCCAACCCCAAACATTCAGTACTTC
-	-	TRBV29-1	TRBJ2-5	CSVEIDSQETQYF	TGCAGCGTTGAAATCGACAGCCAAGAGACCCAGTACTTC
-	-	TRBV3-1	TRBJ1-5	CASSQFGQPQHF	TGTGCCAGCAGCCAATTTGGTCAGCCCCAGCATTTT
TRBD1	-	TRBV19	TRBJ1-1	CASSLPTGGTAEAFF	TGTGCCAGTAGTTTGCCGACAGGGGGCACGGCTGAAGCTTTCTTT
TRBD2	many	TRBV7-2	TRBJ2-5	CASSRSGSPETQYF	TGTGCCAGCAGCCGGAGCGGGAGCCCAGAGACCCAGTACTTC
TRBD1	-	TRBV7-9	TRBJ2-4	CASSPTGDNIQYF	TGTGCCAGCAGCCCTACAGGGGACAACATTCAGTACTTC
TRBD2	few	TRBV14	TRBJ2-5	CASSPRLAGAMETQYF	TGTGCCAGCAGCCCTCGACTAGCGGGAGCGATGGAGACCCAGTACTTC
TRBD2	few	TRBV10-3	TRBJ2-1	CATGGLAGVGYNEQFF	TGTGCCACGGGCGGGCTAGCGGGAGTGGGCTACAATGAGCAGTTCTTC
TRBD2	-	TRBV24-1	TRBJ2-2	CATSRTSGNTGELFF	TGTGCCACCAGCCGGACTAGCGGAAACACCGGGGAGCTGTTTTTT
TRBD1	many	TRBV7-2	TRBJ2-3	CASSLTGQGFTDTQYF	TGTGCCAGCAGCCTGACGGGACAGGGGTTTACAGATACGCAGTATTTT
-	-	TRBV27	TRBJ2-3	CASSAWRGLSTDTQYF	TGTGCCAGCAGCGCCTGGAGGGGTCTCAGCACAGATACGCAGTATTTT
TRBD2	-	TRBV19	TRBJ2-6	CASRVAGEAGANVLTF	TGTGCCAGTAGGGTCGCGGGAGAGGCTGGGGCCAACGTCCTGACTTTC
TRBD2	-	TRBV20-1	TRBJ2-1	CSAKGTSGNYNEQFF	TGCAGTGCTAAAGGGACTAGCGGGAACTACAATGAGCAGTTCTTC
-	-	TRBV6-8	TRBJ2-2	CASSSWSQTGELFF	TGTGCCAGCAGTTCTTGGTCACAGACCGGGGAGCTGTTTTTT
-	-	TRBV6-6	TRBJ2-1	CASSYGEVLYNEQFF	TGTGCCAGCAGTTACGGCGAGGTGCTCTACAATGAGCAGTTCTTC
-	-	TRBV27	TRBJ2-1	CASRLVGPPNEQFF	TGTGCCAGCAGATTAGTTGGACCCCCCAATGAGCAGTTCTTC
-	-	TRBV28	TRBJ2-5	CASSLGSFVGQETQYF	TGTGCCAGCAGTTTAGGCAGTTTTGTAGGCCAAGAGACCCAGTACTTC
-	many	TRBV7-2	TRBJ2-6	CASSLALATGANVLTF	TGTGCCAGCAGCTTAGCATTAGCCACTGGGGCCAACGTCCTGACTTTC
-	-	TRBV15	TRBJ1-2	CATSRDFGDGGYTF	TGTGCCACCAGCAGAGATTTCGGGGACGGAGGCTACACCTTC
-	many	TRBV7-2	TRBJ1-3	CASTERGIAGNTIYF	TGTGCCAGCACCGAGAGGGGCATTGCTGGAAACACCATATATTTT